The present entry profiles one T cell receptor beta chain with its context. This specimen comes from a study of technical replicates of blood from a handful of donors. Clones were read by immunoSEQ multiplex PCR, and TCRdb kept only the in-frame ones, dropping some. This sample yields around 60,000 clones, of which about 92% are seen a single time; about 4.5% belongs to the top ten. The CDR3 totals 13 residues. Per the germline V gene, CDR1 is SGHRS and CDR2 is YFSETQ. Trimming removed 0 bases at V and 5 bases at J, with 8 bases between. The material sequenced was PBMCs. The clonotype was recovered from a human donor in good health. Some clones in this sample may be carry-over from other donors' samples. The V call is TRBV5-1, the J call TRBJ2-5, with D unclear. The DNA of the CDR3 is TGCGCCAGCAGCTTGGGCCAGAGGGAGACCCAGTACTTC. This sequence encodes CASSLGQRETQYF.